The present T cell receptor beta chain was sequenced within a study of T cells in localized non-small cell lung cancer (dated by TCRdb to the early 2020s). With respect to the entire study: T cell repertoires of 236 early-stage NSCLC patients were analyzed, with tumors being compared against uninvolved tumor-adjacent lungs. The cohort comprised under 250 treatment-naïve NSCLC patients with resected, localized lung tumors. A mean age of around 66 years was recorded for the NSCLC patients, of whom under 150 were male and 100 to 110 were female. Results and caveats for the whole study, not just this receptor: Higher blood T cell density associated with longer overall survival, while higher adjacent-lung clonality associated with shorter survival. Because multi-region tumor sequencing was not done, intratumor heterogeneity could not be ruled out. Because of the exploratory design, TCR variables were selected using unadjusted p-values without false-discovery rate correction. Uninvolved tumor-adjacent lung showed the highest T cell clonality, higher than tumor, which suggests more focused antigenic responses in the adjacent lung. A median of approximately 50 of the top 100 tumor clones turned up in the paired uninvolved adjacent lung, and under 30 of those clones also ranked among the top 100 of that same adjacent lung.

At diagnosis, peripheral blood, uninvolved tumor-adjacent lung and tumor were collected and were preserved as a mix of fresh-frozen and FFPE material. For TCR repertoire profiling, blood samples were analyzed in the form of peripheral blood mononuclear cells. Relative to germline, V is missing 0 bases and J is missing 5 bases, with 3 bases of the junction outside any gene match. The germline V gene (reference sequence) supplies CDR1 PRHDT and CDR2 FYEKMQ. The CDR3 numbers 14 residues from cysteine through phenylalanine. Only CDR3 DNA remains: 42 bases, in frame from the first base. TCR beta CDR3 regions were sequenced from DNA using the immunoSEQ Assay. On the study's bioinformatics: T cell density was computed as TCR beta template counts normalized to usable DNA estimated by amplifying housekeeping genes. Richness was estimated with the preseqR package, extrapolating to 400,000 templates for PBMC samples and 120,000 templates for tissue samples. Clonality was calculated as one minus Pielou's evenness. Differential abundance testing on productive amino-acid clonotypes, with a minimum total count of 5 and an alpha of 0.1, was used to identify tissue-enriched TCRs. The Jaccard Index and the Morisita Overlap Index were used to measure repertoire overlap between compartments. GLIPH grouped TCR beta CDR3s together with public tetramer-defined viral CDR3s, and a viral motif had to include at least three viral sequences and show V-gene enrichment. TCRdb took over this immuneACCESS table, retaining in-frame rearrangements with V and J assigned. Such tables are incomplete; in checked studies, under half of the missing clones stem from an unresolved V gene, and the remainder is unexplained. The D gene and trimming were derived from the DNA, and the V and J assignments and clone size from that table. This sample lists 75,000 to 95,000 clones; roughly 86% were detected once. About 16% of the sample is in the top ten clones.

Of note for this clone: Its antigen specificity is not known. The input lacks base qualities; no much larger clone sits a single base away.

The specimen was peripheral blood, collected before any cancer treatment. This TCR derives from a man between 40 and 75 years old with stage I squamous cell lung carcinoma. Rearrangement joined TRBV13 to TRBJ2-5, with 7 middle bases fitting TRBD1. CDR3 protein: CASSLGRGLETQYF. The bases are TGTGCCAGCAGCTTAGGAAGGGGGCTGGAGACCCAGTACTTC.